Listed below are T cell receptor beta chains from one sample, sequenced in a study of T cell repertoires in cytomegalovirus infection. Using its own MiXCR run on the reads, TCRdb lists one record per CDR3 protein. The profile shows 210,000 or so distinct CDR3 sequences, approximately 7% of them singletons. Input material: PBMCs. These receptor sequences come from a human donor in good health (CMV status not recorded). Some clones in this sample may be carry-over from other donors' samples. The CDR3 runs from the conserved cysteine through the conserved F or W. The D gene is left open where the match is weak. Not all rows give a size; the values are once, few, many and, for expanded clones, a class.

v_gene	len	j_gene	d_gene	abundance	CDR3nt	CDR3aa
TRBV29-1	10	TRBJ1-1	NA	few	TGCAGCGCCTCCGGGACACCATCTTTCTTT	CSASGTPSFF
TRBV5-4	16	TRBJ2-2	TRBD2	many	TGTGCCAGCAGCCCCGTAGCGGGGGGCACGGACGGGGAGCTGTTTTTT	CASSPVAGGTDGELFF
TRBV12-3/TRBV12-4	14	TRBJ2-3	NA	many	TGTGCCAGCAGTTTTAAGGCTAGCACAGATACGCAGTATTTT	CASSFKASTDTQYF
TRBV6-5	17	TRBJ1-3	TRBD1	many	TGTGCCAGCAGTTACGGGGACAGCAGGGCCTCTGGAAACACCATATATTTT	CASSYGDSRASGNTIYF
TRBV4-1	13	TRBJ2-4	NA	many	TGCGCCAGCAGCCAAGGATTCGGGTACATTCAGTACTTC	CASSQGFGYIQYF
TRBV6-5	16	TRBJ2-7	NA	few	TGTGCCAGCAGTCGAAGGGTGGGGACACGTGCCTACGAGCAGTACTTC	CASSRRVGTRAYEQYF
TRBV7-2	13	TRBJ2-7	NA	many	TGTGCCAGCAGCCCCCCGGGGACCTACGAGCAGTACTTC	CASSPPGTYEQYF
TRBV7-2	15	TRBJ1-6	NA	many	TGTGCCAGCAGCTTAAGGCGGGGAGATAATTCACCCCTCCACTTT	CASSLRRGDNSPLHF
TRBV7-2	15	TRBJ2-5	NA	many	TGTGCCAGCAGCTTCACAGGGAATAACCAAGAGACCCAGTACTTC	CASSFTGNNQETQYF
TRBV6-2/TRBV6-3	17	TRBJ1-1	NA	many	TGTGCCAGCAGTTACGCCACAACGGGGAGCATGAACACTGAAGCTTTCTTT	CASSYATTGSMNTEAFF
TRBV13	17	TRBJ2-7	TRBD1	NA	TGTGCCAGCAGCTTAATTCCGGGACAGGGGGCCGCCTACGAGCAGTACTTC	CASSLIPGQGAAYEQYF
TRBV13	16	TRBJ2-1	TRBD1	many	TGTGCCAGCAGCACTCGACAGGGGGTGATTTACAATGAGCAGTTCTTC	CASSTRQGVIYNEQFF
TRBV28	16	TRBJ1-2	TRBD1	many	TGTGCCAGCAGCCTACCCGGACAGGCCGCAAACTATGGCTACACCTTC	CASSLPGQAANYGYTF
TRBV20-1	13	TRBJ2-2	TRBD1	NA	TGCAGTCCCCTCGAGACAGGGACCGGGGAGCTGTTTTTT	CSPLETGTGELFF
TRBV28	13	TRBJ2-5	TRBD2	NA	TGTGCCAGCAGTTCAGGGAGGGTGGGGACCCAGTACTTC	CASSSGRVGTQYF
TRBV7-2	15	TRBJ1-5	NA	many	TGTGCCAGCAGTGGACAGTCGAGGGGCAATCAGCCCCAGCATTTT	CASSGQSRGNQPQHF
TRBV28	18	TRBJ2-5	TRBD2	many	TGTGCCAGCAGTCTCTATCCCGGGACTAGCGGGGGAGCCGTGTCCCAGTACTTC	CASSLYPGTSGGAVSQYF
TRBV7-2	16	TRBJ1-1	NA	many	TGTGCCAGCAGCTTAGCGGCGGGGGCAACGAACACTGAAGCTTTCTTT	CASSLAAGATNTEAFF
TRBV5-4	15	TRBJ2-3	NA	many	TGTGCCAGCAGCTCGACAGGGCGGGACACAGATACGCAGTATTTT	CASSSTGRDTDTQYF
TRBV12-3/TRBV12-4	15	TRBJ2-1	TRBD1	many	TGTGCCAGCAGCTTACCCGGGACAGTTTACAATGAGCAGTTCTTC	CASSLPGTVYNEQFF
TRBV28	14	TRBJ2-7	NA	many	TGTGCCAGCAGTTTCGGACAGCTGGGCAACGAGCAGTACTTC	CASSFGQLGNEQYF
TRBV2	14	TRBJ1-5	NA	many	TGTGCCAGCAGTGTCCAAACAGGGCAGCAGCCCCAGCATTTT	CASSVQTGQQPQHF
TRBV28	14	TRBJ1-1	NA	many	TGTGCCAGCAGTTTTTCAGGGTGGAACACTGAAGCTTTCTTT	CASSFSGWNTEAFF
TRBV19	14	TRBJ1-6	TRBD1	NA	TGTGCCAGTAGGAGGGACAGGAGTAATTCACCCCTCCACTTT	CASRRDRSNSPLHF
TRBV7-3	15	TRBJ2-3	TRBD1	many	TGTGCCAGCAGCTTAAACAGGGGGACCACAGATACGCAGTATTTT	CASSLNRGTTDTQYF
TRBV6-5	15	TRBJ1-1	TRBD1	many	TGTGCCAGCAGTTACCCGACAGGGACGGGGGCTGAAGCTTTCTTT	CASSYPTGTGAEAFF
TRBV7-2	15	TRBJ2-3	TRBD2	many	TGTGCCAGCAGCTCGGGACTAGCGGGGAGAGATACGCAGTATTTT	CASSSGLAGRDTQYF
TRBV18	14	TRBJ1-6	NA	many	TGTGCCAGCTCACCGTTGGAGGAACACTCACCCCTCCACTTT	CASSPLEEHSPLHF